A selection of T cell receptor beta chains follows, all from one sample in a study of blood T cell repertoires in COVID-19. TCRdb's copy holds only in-frame clones and misses some; the assay was immunoSEQ multiplex PCR. The sample gives 200,000 to 250,000 clones, 80% to 90% of which show up once; 5.1% is in the top ten. Sequencing was done on a sample of peripheral blood. The receptor set was obtained from a woman aged 60-75 years who had recovered from COVID-19. Each CDR3 is given with its conserved first and last residue. Each record gives: clone size, D gene, J gene, V gene, CDR3 protein, CDR3 DNA. The D gene is left open where the match is weak. Size is omitted from some rows. Given values are once, few, many or a class for expanded clones.

.,.,TRBJ1-3,TRBV5-5,CASSLGQKGGNTIYF,TGTGCCAGCAGCTTGGGACAGAAGGGCGGAAACACCATATATTTT
.,.,TRBJ1-1,TRBV11-3,CASSFGAQTRQESMNTEAFF,TGTGCCAGCAGCTTTGGTGCCCAGACCCGACAGGAGAGCATGAACACTGAAGCTTTCTTT
.,.,TRBJ2-7,TRBV28,CASSPPNGYEQYF,TGTGCCAGCAGTCCCCCTAACGGCTACGAGCAGTACTTC
once,TRBD2,TRBJ2-3,TRBV7-8,CASSSLAGASTDTQYF,TGTGCCAGCAGCTCGCTAGCGGGAGCGAGCACAGATACGCAGTATTTT
.,TRBD1,TRBJ2-7,TRBV7-9,CASSFRGYEQYF,TGTGCCAGCAGCTTCAGGGGGTACGAGCAGTACTTC
.,.,TRBJ2-7,TRBV19,CASSIVPQGYEQYF,TGTGCCAGTAGTATAGTCCCACAGGGCTACGAGCAGTACTTC
.,TRBD2,TRBJ2-7,TRBV5-1,CASSLAGSGGISYEQYF,TGCGCCAGCAGCTTGGCCGGTTCCGGGGGGATCTCCTACGAGCAGTACTTC
.,TRBD1,TRBJ1-2,TRBV9,CASSVATGTAYGYTF,TGTGCCAGCAGCGTAGCTACCGGGACAGCCTATGGCTACACCTTC
.,TRBD2,TRBJ2-3,TRBV10-2,CASLRGLAGLTDTQYF,TGCGCCAGCCTGAGGGGATTAGCGGGCCTCACAGATACGCAGTATTTT
.,.,TRBJ2-3,TRBV7-8,CASSLAYQGGVEKDTQYF,TGTGCCAGCAGCTTAGCGTATCAGGGTGGGGTCGAGAAGGATACGCAGTATTTT
.,TRBD1,TRBJ2-3,TRBV24-1,CATSEGTGGYTDTQYF,TGTGCCACCAGTGAGGGGACAGGGGGCTACACAGATACGCAGTATTTT
.,TRBD1,TRBJ1-2,TRBV5-1,CASSPRPGGWGYTF,TGCGCCAGCAGCCCCAGACCAGGGGGCTGGGGCTACACCTTC
medium-sized,TRBD2,TRBJ2-1,TRBV6-4,CASSDTSGGANEQFF,TGTGCCAGCAGTGACACTAGCGGGGGGGCCAATGAGCAGTTCTTC
once,.,TRBJ2-7,TRBV2,CASVRVRVGSEQYF,TGTGCATCGGTGCGGGTTCGGGTAGGGAGTGAGCAGTACTTC
.,.,TRBJ2-1,TRBV5-1,CASSVMQGHGNEQFF,TGCGCCAGCAGCGTCATGCAGGGGCATGGGAATGAGCAGTTCTTC
once,.,TRBJ1-1,TRBV13,CASSGRVMTEAFF,TGTGCCAGCAGCGGCCGGGTTATGACTGAAGCTTTCTTT
.,.,TRBJ2-5,TRBV5-4,CASSSSLAGSETQYF,TGTGCCAGCAGCTCCTCACTAGCCGGGTCGGAGACCCAGTACTTC
.,.,TRBJ1-1,TRBV6-5,CASSPLDREVEAFF,TGTGCCAGCAGTCCACTAGACCGGGAAGTAGAAGCTTTCTTT
.,TRBD1,TRBJ1-2,TRBV19,CASSYNRDRVRYGYTF,TGTGCCAGTAGCTATAACCGGGACAGGGTTAGGTATGGCTACACCTTC
.,.,TRBJ2-2,TRBV7-3,CASSLGSTGELFF,TGTGCCAGCAGCTTAGGGAGCACCGGGGAGCTGTTTTTT
.,.,TRBJ1-2,TRBV7-2,CASSLSGGYGYTF,TGTGCCAGCAGCCTCTCGGGTGGCTATGGCTACACCTTC
.,TRBD1,TRBJ1-2,TRBV3-1/TRBV3-2,CASSLSLTGYGRGYTF,TGTGCCAGCAGCCTCTCACTGACAGGGTATGGGCGTGGCTACACCTTC
.,TRBD1,TRBJ1-4,TRBV3-1/TRBV3-2,CASSLGGTEEEKLFF,TGTGCCAGCAGCCTTGGGGGGACAGAGGAAGAAAAACTGTTTTTT
.,.,TRBJ2-5,TRBV6-2/TRBV6-3,CASSYAPRGQETQYF,TGTGCCAGCAGTTACGCCCCTCGCGGCCAAGAGACCCAGTACTTC
.,.,TRBJ2-3,TRBV24-1,CATSPGPRGGDTQYF,TGTGCCACCAGTCCAGGGCCCCGCGGTGGAGATACGCAGTATTTT
.,.,TRBJ1-1,TRBV7-9,CASSLVTGENTEAFF,TGTGCCAGCAGCTTAGTTACCGGGGAGAACACTGAAGCTTTCTTT
few,.,TRBJ2-5,TRBV4-1,CASSQDHSQETQYF,TGCGCCAGCAGCCAAGATCACAGCCAAGAGACCCAGTACTTC
.,.,TRBJ2-7,TRBV5-6,CASSLFQDEQYF,TGTGCCAGCAGCTTGTTTCAGGACGAGCAGTACTTC